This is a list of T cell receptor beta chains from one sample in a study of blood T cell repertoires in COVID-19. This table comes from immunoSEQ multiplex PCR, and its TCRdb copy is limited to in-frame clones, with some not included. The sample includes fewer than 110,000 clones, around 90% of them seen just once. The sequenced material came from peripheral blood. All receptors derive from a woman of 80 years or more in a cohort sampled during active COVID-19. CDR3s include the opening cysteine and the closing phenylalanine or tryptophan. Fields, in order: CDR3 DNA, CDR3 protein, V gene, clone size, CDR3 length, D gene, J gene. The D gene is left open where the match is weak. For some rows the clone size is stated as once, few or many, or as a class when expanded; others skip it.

CDR3 DNA: TGTGCCATCAGTGAGTACGGGGAGCCCCCCTACAATGAGCAGTTCTTC
CDR3 protein: CAISEYGEPPYNEQFF
V gene: TRBV10-3
clone size: .
CDR3 length: 16
D gene: .
J gene: TRBJ2-1

CDR3 DNA: TGTGCCAGCATGGACAGGGAGAAACCCTATAGCAATCAGCCCCAGCATTTT
CDR3 protein: CASMDREKPYSNQPQHF
V gene: TRBV19
clone size: .
CDR3 length: 17
D gene: TRBD1
J gene: TRBJ1-5

CDR3 DNA: TGTGCCAGCAGTTTAAGGCCCTGGAGGGAGCGGGATGATCTCTACGAGCAGTACTTC
CDR3 protein: CASSLRPWRERDDLYEQYF
V gene: TRBV28
clone size: .
CDR3 length: 19
D gene: TRBD2
J gene: TRBJ2-7

CDR3 DNA: TGTGCCAGCAGCCCTTCGACAGGGGGCGATCAGCCCCAGCATTTT
CDR3 protein: CASSPSTGGDQPQHF
V gene: TRBV11-2
clone size: .
CDR3 length: 15
D gene: TRBD1
J gene: TRBJ1-5

CDR3 DNA: TGTGCCAGCAGCTCCGACGGACTGAGGAACACTGAAGCTTTCTTT
CDR3 protein: CASSSDGLRNTEAFF
V gene: TRBV5-5
clone size: .
CDR3 length: 15
D gene: .
J gene: TRBJ1-1

CDR3 DNA: TGTGCCAGCAGCTTATCCGGGGGGAGGGATCAGCCCCAGCATTTT
CDR3 protein: CASSLSGGRDQPQHF
V gene: TRBV7-3
clone size: .
CDR3 length: 15
D gene: .
J gene: TRBJ1-5

CDR3 DNA: TGCGCCAGCAGCTTGTTGGGCGGGGGCTCCTACGAGCAGTACTTC
CDR3 protein: CASSLLGGGSYEQYF
V gene: TRBV5-1
clone size: .
CDR3 length: 15
D gene: TRBD2
J gene: TRBJ2-7

CDR3 DNA: TGTGCCAGCAGCTCGGGTGTCACTAATGAGCAGTTCTTC
CDR3 protein: CASSSGVTNEQFF
V gene: TRBV5-6
clone size: .
CDR3 length: 13
D gene: .
J gene: TRBJ2-1

CDR3 DNA: TGTGCCACCTCTCTGACTAGCTCCTACAATGAGCAGTTCTTC
CDR3 protein: CATSLTSSYNEQFF
V gene: TRBV24-1
clone size: .
CDR3 length: 14
D gene: .
J gene: TRBJ2-1

CDR3 DNA: TGCAGCGGGGCGCGGGACTCCTACAATGAGCAGTTCTTC
CDR3 protein: CSGARDSYNEQFF
V gene: TRBV29-1
clone size: .
CDR3 length: 13
D gene: .
J gene: TRBJ2-1

CDR3 DNA: TGTGCCAGCATCTTTAGCGGGGGGGCCTACAATGAGCAGTTCTTC
CDR3 protein: CASIFSGGAYNEQFF
V gene: TRBV3-1/TRBV3-2
clone size: .
CDR3 length: 15
D gene: TRBD2
J gene: TRBJ2-1

CDR3 DNA: TGTGCCAGCAGTTCCCCAAAGAACACTGAAGCTTTCTTT
CDR3 protein: CASSSPKNTEAFF
V gene: TRBV6-5
clone size: .
CDR3 length: 13
D gene: .
J gene: TRBJ1-1

CDR3 DNA: TGCGCCAGCAGCCAAGAGGAGAGCAGAGAGACCCAGTACTTC
CDR3 protein: CASSQEESRETQYF
V gene: TRBV4-1
clone size: .
CDR3 length: 14
D gene: .
J gene: TRBJ2-5

CDR3 DNA: TGCGCCAGTTATTTAAATGGAGGGGATGGCTACACCTTC
CDR3 protein: CASYLNGGDGYTF
V gene: TRBV5-1
clone size: few
CDR3 length: 13
D gene: .
J gene: TRBJ1-2

CDR3 DNA: TGCAGCGTTGTCACTAGCGCCTTCTACGAGCAGTACTTC
CDR3 protein: CSVVTSAFYEQYF
V gene: TRBV29-1
clone size: .
CDR3 length: 13
D gene: TRBD2
J gene: TRBJ2-7

CDR3 DNA: TGTGCCAGCTCACCACCATCGGTACAAGAGACCCAGTACTTC
CDR3 protein: CASSPPSVQETQYF
V gene: TRBV18
clone size: .
CDR3 length: 14
D gene: .
J gene: TRBJ2-5

CDR3 DNA: TGTGCCAGCTCACCATATAGACAGGATAATTCACCCCTCCACTTT
CDR3 protein: CASSPYRQDNSPLHF
V gene: TRBV18
clone size: .
CDR3 length: 15
D gene: .
J gene: TRBJ1-6

CDR3 DNA: TGTGCCAGCAGCTTAAGACCGGGAGAATCAGGGCCCCAGCATTTT
CDR3 protein: CASSLRPGESGPQHF
V gene: TRBV7-9
clone size: once
CDR3 length: 15
D gene: .
J gene: TRBJ1-5

CDR3 DNA: TGTGCCAGCAGTTACTCGGGAGGGATCTCGCCCCAGCATTTT
CDR3 protein: CASSYSGGISPQHF
V gene: TRBV6-5
clone size: .
CDR3 length: 14
D gene: .
J gene: TRBJ1-5

CDR3 DNA: TGTGCCACCCAAGACAGGTATAGCAATCAGCCCCAGCATTTT
CDR3 protein: CATQDRYSNQPQHF
V gene: TRBV28
clone size: .
CDR3 length: 14
D gene: .
J gene: TRBJ1-5

CDR3 DNA: TGTGCCACCAGTGATTTTCGGGGACAGGGGGGAGTAGAGACCCAGTACTTC
CDR3 protein: CATSDFRGQGGVETQYF
V gene: TRBV24-1
clone size: .
CDR3 length: 17
D gene: TRBD1
J gene: TRBJ2-5

CDR3 DNA: TGTGCCAGTAGTTCGGGGGGGAGGAGGGGCAATGCCCGTGGGTCTGGGGCCAACGTCCTGACTTTC
CDR3 protein: CASSSGGRRGNARGSGANVLTF
V gene: TRBV19
clone size: .
CDR3 length: 22
D gene: TRBD2
J gene: TRBJ2-6

CDR3 DNA: TGTGCCAGCAGATACCCGAGGGAGAATTCACCCCTCCACTTT
CDR3 protein: CASRYPRENSPLHF
V gene: TRBV7-9
clone size: .
CDR3 length: 14
D gene: .
J gene: TRBJ1-6

CDR3 DNA: TGTGCCAGCAGAGCCTCGGGTAGCAATGAGCAGTTCTTC
CDR3 protein: CASRASGSNEQFF
V gene: TRBV25-1
clone size: .
CDR3 length: 13
D gene: .
J gene: TRBJ2-1

CDR3 DNA: TGTGCCAGCAGCCTAACCGGGACAGTCCAAGAGACCCAGTACTTC
CDR3 protein: CASSLTGTVQETQYF
V gene: TRBV7-2
clone size: .
CDR3 length: 15
D gene: TRBD1
J gene: TRBJ2-5

CDR3 DNA: TGTGCCAGCAGCTCCGGGACAGGGAGGGGCTACACCTTC
CDR3 protein: CASSSGTGRGYTF
V gene: TRBV7-3
clone size: .
CDR3 length: 13
D gene: TRBD1
J gene: TRBJ1-2

CDR3 DNA: TGTGCCAGCTCACCCGGCGAGGGGGCGAGAGAGACCCAGTACTTC
CDR3 protein: CASSPGEGARETQYF
V gene: TRBV18
clone size: .
CDR3 length: 15
D gene: TRBD1
J gene: TRBJ2-5

CDR3 DNA: TGTGCCAGTAGTATTGCTCACGGACTAGCGACTTCCTACGAGCAGTACTTC
CDR3 protein: CASSIAHGLATSYEQYF
V gene: TRBV19
clone size: .
CDR3 length: 17
D gene: TRBD2
J gene: TRBJ2-7

CDR3 DNA: TGTGCCAGCAGCTTAACGGGACATCTTAACACCGGGGAGCTGTTTTTT
CDR3 protein: CASSLTGHLNTGELFF
V gene: TRBV7-2
clone size: .
CDR3 length: 16
D gene: .
J gene: TRBJ2-2

CDR3 DNA: TGTGCCACCAGCAGAGTTTGGGATAGCGGGGCCACTTGGAATGAGCAGTTCTTC
CDR3 protein: CATSRVWDSGATWNEQFF
V gene: TRBV15
clone size: .
CDR3 length: 18
D gene: TRBD2
J gene: TRBJ2-1

CDR3 DNA: TGTGCCAGCAGCTTATCCTGGGCGGGAGTGATCTACGAGCAGTACTTC
CDR3 protein: CASSLSWAGVIYEQYF
V gene: TRBV7-9
clone size: .
CDR3 length: 16
D gene: TRBD2
J gene: TRBJ2-7

CDR3 DNA: TGTGCCAGCAGCTCCCCCCAGTTCTCTGGAAACACCATATATTTT
CDR3 protein: CASSSPQFSGNTIYF
V gene: TRBV3-1/TRBV3-2
clone size: .
CDR3 length: 15
D gene: .
J gene: TRBJ1-3

CDR3 DNA: TGTGCCAGCAGTTTATATTACTCTGGAAACACCATATATTTT
CDR3 protein: CASSLYYSGNTIYF
V gene: TRBV28
clone size: .
CDR3 length: 14
D gene: .
J gene: TRBJ1-3

CDR3 DNA: TGCGCCAGCAGGATAGCGGGGGGGCAAGAGACCCAGTACTTC
CDR3 protein: CASRIAGGQETQYF
V gene: TRBV5-1
clone size: .
CDR3 length: 14
D gene: TRBD2
J gene: TRBJ2-5

CDR3 DNA: TGTGCCAGTAGTCCCGGCCGAGGGGGTCAGCCCCAGCATTTT
CDR3 protein: CASSPGRGGQPQHF
V gene: TRBV19
clone size: .
CDR3 length: 14
D gene: .
J gene: TRBJ1-5

CDR3 DNA: TGTGCCAGCAGCCTCCTCCGGGGGGCAGGGCGAATCTTCCCGGATGGCTACACCTTC
CDR3 protein: CASSLLRGAGRIFPDGYTF
V gene: TRBV3-1/TRBV3-2
clone size: once
CDR3 length: 19
D gene: .
J gene: TRBJ1-2

CDR3 DNA: TGTGCCAGCAGCGCTCGACAGGCAACCCAGGAAGCAGCTTTCTTT
CDR3 protein: CASSARQATQEAAFF
V gene: TRBV7-9
clone size: .
CDR3 length: 15
D gene: .
J gene: TRBJ1-1

CDR3 DNA: TGTGCCAGCAGCCAAGTCCGAGAGGCTTTCTTT
CDR3 protein: CASSQVREAFF
V gene: TRBV3-1/TRBV3-2
clone size: .
CDR3 length: 11
D gene: .
J gene: TRBJ1-1

CDR3 DNA: TGTGCCACCAGCAGCGGGTCGAAGGATGAGCAGTTCTTC
CDR3 protein: CATSSGSKDEQFF
V gene: TRBV15
clone size: .
CDR3 length: 13
D gene: .
J gene: TRBJ2-1

CDR3 DNA: TGTGCCAGCAACTCCGGGGCCAACGTCCTGACTTTC
CDR3 protein: CASNSGANVLTF
V gene: TRBV28
clone size: .
CDR3 length: 12
D gene: .
J gene: TRBJ2-6